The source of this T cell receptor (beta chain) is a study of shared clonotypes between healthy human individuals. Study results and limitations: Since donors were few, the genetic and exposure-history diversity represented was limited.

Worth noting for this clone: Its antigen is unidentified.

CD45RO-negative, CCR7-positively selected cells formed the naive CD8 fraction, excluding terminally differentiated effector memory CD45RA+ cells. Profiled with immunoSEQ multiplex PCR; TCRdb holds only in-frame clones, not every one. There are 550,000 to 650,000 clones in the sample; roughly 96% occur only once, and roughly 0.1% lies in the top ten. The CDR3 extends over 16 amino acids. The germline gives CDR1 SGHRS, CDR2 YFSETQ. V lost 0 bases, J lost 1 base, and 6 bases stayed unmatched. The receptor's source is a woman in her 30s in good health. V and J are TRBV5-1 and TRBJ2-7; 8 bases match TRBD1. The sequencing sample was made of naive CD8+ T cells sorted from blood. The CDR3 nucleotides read TGCGCCAGCAGCTTGGGTCCCGGGACAGGATCCTACGAGCAGTACTTC. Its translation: CASSLGPGTGSYEQYF. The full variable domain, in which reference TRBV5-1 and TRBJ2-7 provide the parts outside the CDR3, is KAGVTQTPRYLIKTRGQQVTLSCSPISGHRSVSWYQQTPGQGLQFLFEYFSETQRNKGNFPGRFSGRQFSNSRSEMNVSTLELGDSALYLCASSLGPGTGSYEQYFGPGTRLTVT.